The clone carrying this T cell receptor (beta chain) was seen more than once but under ten times. The data belong to a study of T cells in localized non-small cell lung cancer. Measured with immunoSEQ multiplex PCR; TCRdb has only the in-frame clones, and not every one. Among 7,000 to 8,500 clones, about 21% were seen once, and the ten largest hold 3.6%. V trimming: 5 bases; J trimming: 1 base; junction bases outside the gene matches: 3. The CDR3 is 15 residues long. Germline V gene sequence: CDR1 SGHNT, CDR2 YENEEA. The chain couples TRBV11-3 to TRBJ2-1, with 9 nucleotides matching TRBD2. The clonotype was recovered from a man aged 40-75 years with stage III squamous cell lung carcinoma. The starting material was lung tumor tissue, obtained before any cancer treatment. This CDR3 reads CASSRTSASYNEQFF. CDR3 DNA: TGTGCCAGCAGCCGGACTAGCGCGTCCTACAATGAGCAGTTCTTC. Full variable domain (rest looked up from reference TRBV11-3 and TRBJ2-1): EAGVVQSPRYKIIEKKQPVAFWCNPISGHNTLYWYLQNLGQGPELLIRYENEEAVDDSQLPKDRFSAERLKGVDSTLKIQPAELGDSAVYLCASSRTSASYNEQFFGPGTRLTVL.